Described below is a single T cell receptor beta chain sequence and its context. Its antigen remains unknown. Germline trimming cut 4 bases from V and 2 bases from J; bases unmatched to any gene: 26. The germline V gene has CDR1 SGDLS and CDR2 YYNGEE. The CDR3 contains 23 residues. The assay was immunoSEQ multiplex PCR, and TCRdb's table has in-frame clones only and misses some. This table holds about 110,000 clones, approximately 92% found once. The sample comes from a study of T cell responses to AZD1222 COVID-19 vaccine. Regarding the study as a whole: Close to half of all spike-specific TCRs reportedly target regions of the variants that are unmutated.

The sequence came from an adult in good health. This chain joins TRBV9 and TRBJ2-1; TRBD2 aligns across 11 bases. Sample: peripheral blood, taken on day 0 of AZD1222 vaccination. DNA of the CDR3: TGTGCCAGCAGCCACAGAGAGACCGGGACAGAATTAATAGCGGGAGGGCCCTACAATGAGCAGTTCTTC. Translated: CASSHRETGTELIAGGPYNEQFF.